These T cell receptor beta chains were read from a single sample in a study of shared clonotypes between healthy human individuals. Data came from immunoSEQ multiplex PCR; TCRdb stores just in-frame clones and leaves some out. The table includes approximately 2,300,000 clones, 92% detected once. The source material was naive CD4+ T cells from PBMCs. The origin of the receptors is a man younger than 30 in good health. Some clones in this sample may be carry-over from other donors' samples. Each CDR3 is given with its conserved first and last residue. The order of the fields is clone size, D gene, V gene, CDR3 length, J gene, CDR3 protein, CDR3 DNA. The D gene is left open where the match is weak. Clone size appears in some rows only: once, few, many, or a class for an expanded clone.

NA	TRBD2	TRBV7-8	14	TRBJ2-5	CASSASGSKETQYF	TGTGCCAGCAGCGCTAGCGGGAGCAAAGAGACCCAGTACTTC
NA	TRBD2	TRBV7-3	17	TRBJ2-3	CASSLKGRRGVADTQYF	TGTGCCAGCAGCTTAAAGGGTAGGCGGGGGGTCGCAGATACGCAGTATTTT
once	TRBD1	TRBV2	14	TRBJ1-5	CASSEAQGYQPQHF	TGTGCCAGCAGTGAAGCACAGGGGTATCAGCCCCAGCATTTT
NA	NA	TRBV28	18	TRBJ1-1	CASTMPTGARSKNTEAFF	TGTGCCAGCACTATGCCCACGGGGGCCCGATCTAAGAACACTGAAGCTTTCTTT
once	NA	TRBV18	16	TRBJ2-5	CASSPRLATSGETQYF	TGTGCCAGCTCACCACGGCTGGCGACGAGTGGGGAGACCCAGTACTTC
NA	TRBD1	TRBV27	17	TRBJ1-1	CASSLDRGLAGNTEAFF	TGTGCCAGCAGTCTAGACAGGGGGTTAGCTGGGAACACTGAAGCTTTCTTT
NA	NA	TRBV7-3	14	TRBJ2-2	CASSSRAVAGELFF	TGTGCCAGCAGCTCGAGGGCGGTCGCCGGGGAGCTGTTTTTT
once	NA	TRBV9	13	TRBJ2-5	CASSPLPQETQYF	TGTGCCAGCAGCCCTCTTCCACAAGAGACCCAGTACTTC
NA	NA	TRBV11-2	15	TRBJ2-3	CASSLRPDSSGKQYF	TGTGCCAGCAGCCTTCGCCCCGACAGTTCTGGGAAGCAGTATTTT
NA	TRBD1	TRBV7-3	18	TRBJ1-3	CASSFADRGAFSGNTIYF	TGTGCCAGCAGCTTCGCAGACAGGGGAGCCTTCTCTGGAAACACCATATATTTT
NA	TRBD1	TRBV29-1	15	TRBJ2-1	CSVGGQGSSYNEQFF	TGCAGCGTCGGTGGACAGGGGAGCTCCTACAATGAGCAGTTCTTC
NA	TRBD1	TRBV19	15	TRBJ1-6	CASSKSTGDNSPLHF	TGTGCCAGTAGTAAATCGACAGGGGATAATTCACCCCTCCACTTT